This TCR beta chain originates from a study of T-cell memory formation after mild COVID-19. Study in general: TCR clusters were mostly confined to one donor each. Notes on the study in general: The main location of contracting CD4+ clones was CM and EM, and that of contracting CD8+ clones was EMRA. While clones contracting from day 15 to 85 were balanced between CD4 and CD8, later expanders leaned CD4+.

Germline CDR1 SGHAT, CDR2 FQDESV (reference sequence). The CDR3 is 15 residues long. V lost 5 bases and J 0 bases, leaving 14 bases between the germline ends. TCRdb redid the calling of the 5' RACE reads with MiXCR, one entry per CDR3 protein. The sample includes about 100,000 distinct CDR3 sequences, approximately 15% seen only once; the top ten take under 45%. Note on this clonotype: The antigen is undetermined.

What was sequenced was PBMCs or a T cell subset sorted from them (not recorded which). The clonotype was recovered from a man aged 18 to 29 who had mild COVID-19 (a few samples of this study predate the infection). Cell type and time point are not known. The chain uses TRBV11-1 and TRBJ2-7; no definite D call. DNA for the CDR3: TGTGCCAGCAGCCAACCCGTGAGATTCTCCTACGAGCAGTACTTC. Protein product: CASSQPVRFSYEQYF.